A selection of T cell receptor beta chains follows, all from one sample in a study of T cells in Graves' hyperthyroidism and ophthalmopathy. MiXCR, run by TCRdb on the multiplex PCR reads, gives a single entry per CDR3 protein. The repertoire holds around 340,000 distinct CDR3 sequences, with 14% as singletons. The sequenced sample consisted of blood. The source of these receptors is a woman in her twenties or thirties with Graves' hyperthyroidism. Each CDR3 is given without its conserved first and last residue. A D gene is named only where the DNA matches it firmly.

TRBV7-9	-	ASSFQGLLFSGANVLT
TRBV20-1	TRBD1	SARDPGQVHVEQY
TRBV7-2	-	ASSLVTVNTEAF
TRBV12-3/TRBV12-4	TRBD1	ASSLNRGIQVNIQY
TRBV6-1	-	ASKSFQGARDQPQH
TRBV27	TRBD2	ASSSRLAEEQETQY
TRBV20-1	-	SASGAGKETQY
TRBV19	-	ASSLDGETYEQY
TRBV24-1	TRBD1	ATSPTGEVGYT
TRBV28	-	ASSTSVRGGYEQY
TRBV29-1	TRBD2	SVAPGLAGANGELF